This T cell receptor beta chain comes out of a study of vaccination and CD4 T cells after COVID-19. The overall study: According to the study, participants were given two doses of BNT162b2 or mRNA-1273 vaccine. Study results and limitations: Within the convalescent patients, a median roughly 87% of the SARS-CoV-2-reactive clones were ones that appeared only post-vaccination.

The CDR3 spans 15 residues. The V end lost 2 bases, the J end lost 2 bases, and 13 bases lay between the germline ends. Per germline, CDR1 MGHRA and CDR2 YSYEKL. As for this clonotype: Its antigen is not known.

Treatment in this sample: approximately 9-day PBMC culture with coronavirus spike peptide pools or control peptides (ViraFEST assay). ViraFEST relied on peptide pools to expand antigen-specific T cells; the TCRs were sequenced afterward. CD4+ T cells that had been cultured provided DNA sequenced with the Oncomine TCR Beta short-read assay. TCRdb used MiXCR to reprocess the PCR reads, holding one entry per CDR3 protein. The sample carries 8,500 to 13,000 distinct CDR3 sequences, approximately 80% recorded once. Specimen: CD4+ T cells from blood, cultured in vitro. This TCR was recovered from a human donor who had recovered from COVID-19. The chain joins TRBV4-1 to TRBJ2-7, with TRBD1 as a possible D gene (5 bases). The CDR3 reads CASSQYPGLAYEQYF. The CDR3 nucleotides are TGCGCCAGCAGCCAATACCCAGGGTTGGCCTACGAGCAGTACTTC.